This T cell receptor (beta chain) came from a study of blood T cell repertoires in COVID-19. Study-wide background: T cells, B-cell-depleted T cells, or PBMCs supplied cDNA or gDNA.

Authors' data handling: Reference gene primer amplification gave estimated nucleated cell counts. Assay used: immunoSEQ multiplex PCR; TCRdb lists only in-frame clones, some missing. The D gene and trimming were derived from the DNA, and the V and J assignments and clone size from that table. The sample consists of fewer than 350,000 clones, about nine tenths of them appearing once. This clone was seen more than once but under ten times. The sequencing input was peripheral blood. The receptor's source is a middle-aged man with active or convalescent COVID-19.

The CDR3 region has the DNA TGTGCCAGCATCGAAGGGGCAACCAACACTGAAGCTTTCTTT. It is translated as CASIEGATNTEAFF. The V call is TRBV7-2, the J call TRBJ1-1, with D perhaps TRBD1 (5 bases). With 7 bases removed from V and 2 bases from J, the gap between germline ends came to 14 bases. CDR3 length: 14 amino acids. The V gene's germline CDR1 is SGHTA and CDR2 FQGNSA.